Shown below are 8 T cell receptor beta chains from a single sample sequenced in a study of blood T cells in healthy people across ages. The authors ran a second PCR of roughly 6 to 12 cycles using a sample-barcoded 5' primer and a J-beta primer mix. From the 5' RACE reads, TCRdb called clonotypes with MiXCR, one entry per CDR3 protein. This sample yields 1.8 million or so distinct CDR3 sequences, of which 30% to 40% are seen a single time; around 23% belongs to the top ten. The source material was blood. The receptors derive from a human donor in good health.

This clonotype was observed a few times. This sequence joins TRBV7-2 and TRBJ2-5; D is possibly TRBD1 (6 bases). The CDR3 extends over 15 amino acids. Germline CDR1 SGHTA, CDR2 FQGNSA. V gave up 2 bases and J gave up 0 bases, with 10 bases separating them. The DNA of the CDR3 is TGTGCCAGCAGCTTATATGGGACAAACCAAGAGACCCAGTACTTC. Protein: CASSLYGTNQETQYF.

The CDR3: CASSTGTGNTIYF. Written as DNA, the CDR3 is TGTGCCAGCTCAACAGGGACTGGAAACACCATATATTTT. The rearrangement links TRBV12-3 or TRBV12-4 to TRBJ1-3, with D perhaps TRBD1 (6 bases). The CDR3 consists of 13 residues. V shed 8 bases and J shed 2 bases, with 10 bases lying between them.

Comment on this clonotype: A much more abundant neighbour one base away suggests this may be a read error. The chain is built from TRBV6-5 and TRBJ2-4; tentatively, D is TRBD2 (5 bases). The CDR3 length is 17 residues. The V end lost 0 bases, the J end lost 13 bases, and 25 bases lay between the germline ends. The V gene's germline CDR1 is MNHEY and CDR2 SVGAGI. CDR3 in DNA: TGTGCCAGCAGTTACTCGTATGGGGAGTTGATTTACAATGAGCAGTACTTC. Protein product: CASSYSYGELIYNEQYF.

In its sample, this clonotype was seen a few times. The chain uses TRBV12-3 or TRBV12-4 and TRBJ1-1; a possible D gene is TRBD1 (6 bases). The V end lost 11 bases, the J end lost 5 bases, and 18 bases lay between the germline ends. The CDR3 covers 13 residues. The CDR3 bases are TGTGCCGTTTATTTAAGCAGGGGTACTGAAGCTTTCTTT. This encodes CAVYLSRGTEAFF.

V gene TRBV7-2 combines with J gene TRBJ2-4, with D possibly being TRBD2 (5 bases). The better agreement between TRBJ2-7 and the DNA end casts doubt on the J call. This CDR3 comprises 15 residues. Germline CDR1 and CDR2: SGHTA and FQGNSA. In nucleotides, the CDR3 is TGTGCCAGCAGCTTACAGGCTGGGAGTTCCTACGAGCAGTACTTC. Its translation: CASSLQAGSSYEQYF.

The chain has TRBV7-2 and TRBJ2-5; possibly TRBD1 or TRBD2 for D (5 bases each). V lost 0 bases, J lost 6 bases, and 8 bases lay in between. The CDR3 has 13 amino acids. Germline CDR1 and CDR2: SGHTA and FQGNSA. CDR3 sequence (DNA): TGTGCCAGCAGCTTAGCAGGGGAGAAGACCCAGTACTTC. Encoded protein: CASSLAGEKTQYF.

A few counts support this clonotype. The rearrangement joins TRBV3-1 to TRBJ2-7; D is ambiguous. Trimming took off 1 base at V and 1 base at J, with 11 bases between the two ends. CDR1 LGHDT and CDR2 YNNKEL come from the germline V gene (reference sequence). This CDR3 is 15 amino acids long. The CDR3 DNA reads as TGTGCCAGCAGCCAAGGAGCAGGAGTTTCCTACGAGCAGTACTTC. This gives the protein CASSQGAGVSYEQYF.

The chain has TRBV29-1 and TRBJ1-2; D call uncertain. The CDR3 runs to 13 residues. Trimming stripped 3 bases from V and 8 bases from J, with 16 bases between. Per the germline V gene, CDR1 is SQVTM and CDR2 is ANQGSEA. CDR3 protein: CSVEGGGREGYTF. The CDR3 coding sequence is TGCAGCGTTGAGGGCGGTGGGAGGGAAGGCTACACCTTC.